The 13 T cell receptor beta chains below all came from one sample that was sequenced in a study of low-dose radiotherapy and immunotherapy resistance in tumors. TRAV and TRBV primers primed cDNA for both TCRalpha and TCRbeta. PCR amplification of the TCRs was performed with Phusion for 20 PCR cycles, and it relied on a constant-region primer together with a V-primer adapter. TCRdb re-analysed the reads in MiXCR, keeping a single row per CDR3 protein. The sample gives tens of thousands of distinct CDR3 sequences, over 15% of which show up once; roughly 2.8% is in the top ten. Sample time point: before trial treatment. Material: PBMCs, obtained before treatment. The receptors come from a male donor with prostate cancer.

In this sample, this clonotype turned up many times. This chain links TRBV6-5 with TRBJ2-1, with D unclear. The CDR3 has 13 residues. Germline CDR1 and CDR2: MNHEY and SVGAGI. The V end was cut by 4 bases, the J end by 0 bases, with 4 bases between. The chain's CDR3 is CASSFGSYNEQFF. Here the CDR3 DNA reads TGTGCCAGCAGTTTTGGCTCCTACAATGAGCAGTTCTTC.

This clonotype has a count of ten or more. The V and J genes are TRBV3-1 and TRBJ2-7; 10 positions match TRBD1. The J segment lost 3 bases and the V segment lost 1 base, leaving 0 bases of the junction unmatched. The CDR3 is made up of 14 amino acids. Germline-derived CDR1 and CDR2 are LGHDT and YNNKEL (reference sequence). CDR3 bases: TGTGCCAGCAGCCAAGGGGACAGGGGCTACGAGCAGTACTTC. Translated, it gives CASSQGDRGYEQYF.

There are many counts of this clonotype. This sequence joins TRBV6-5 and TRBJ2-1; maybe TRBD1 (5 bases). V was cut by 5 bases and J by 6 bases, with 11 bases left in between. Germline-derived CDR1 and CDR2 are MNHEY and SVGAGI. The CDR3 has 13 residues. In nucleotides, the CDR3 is TGTGCCAGCAGTCCGCAGGGTATCAATGAGCAGTTCTTC. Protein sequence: CASSPQGINEQFF.

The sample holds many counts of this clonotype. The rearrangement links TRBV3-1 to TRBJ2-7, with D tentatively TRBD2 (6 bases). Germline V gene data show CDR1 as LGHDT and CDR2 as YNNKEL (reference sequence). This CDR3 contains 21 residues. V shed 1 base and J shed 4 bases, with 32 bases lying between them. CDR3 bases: TGTGCCAGCAGCCAAGCCACTCTCTATAGTTGGTATCGCCGCGGGATATACGAGCAGTACTTC. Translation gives CASSQATLYSWYRRGIYEQYF.

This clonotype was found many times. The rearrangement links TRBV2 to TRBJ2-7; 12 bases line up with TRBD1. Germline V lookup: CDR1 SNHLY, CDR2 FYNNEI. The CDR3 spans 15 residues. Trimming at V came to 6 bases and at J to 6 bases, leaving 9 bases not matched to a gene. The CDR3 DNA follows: TGTGCCAGCAGGGGACTGGGACAGGGGGCGGTCGAGCAGTACTTC. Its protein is CASRGLGQGAVEQYF. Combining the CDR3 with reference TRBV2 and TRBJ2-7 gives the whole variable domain EPEVTQTPSHQVTQMGQEVILRCVPISNHLYFYWYRQILGQKVEFLVSFYNNEISEKSEIFDDQFSVERPDGSNFTLKIRSTKLEDSAMYFCASRGLGQGAVEQYFGPGTRLTVT.

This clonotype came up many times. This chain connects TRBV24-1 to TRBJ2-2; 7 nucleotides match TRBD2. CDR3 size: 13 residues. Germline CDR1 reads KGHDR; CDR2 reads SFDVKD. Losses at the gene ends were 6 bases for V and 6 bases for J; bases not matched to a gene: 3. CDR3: CATSLGGAGELFF. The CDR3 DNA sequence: TGTGCCACCAGTCTTGGGGGGGCCGGGGAGCTGTTTTTT.

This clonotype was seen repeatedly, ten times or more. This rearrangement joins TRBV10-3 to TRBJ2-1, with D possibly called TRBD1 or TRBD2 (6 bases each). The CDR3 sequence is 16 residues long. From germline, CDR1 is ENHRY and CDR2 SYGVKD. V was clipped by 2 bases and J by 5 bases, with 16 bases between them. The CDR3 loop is CAISEPGAPGDNEQFF. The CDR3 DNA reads TGTGCCATCAGTGAGCCGGGGGCTCCGGGGGACAATGAGCAGTTCTTC.

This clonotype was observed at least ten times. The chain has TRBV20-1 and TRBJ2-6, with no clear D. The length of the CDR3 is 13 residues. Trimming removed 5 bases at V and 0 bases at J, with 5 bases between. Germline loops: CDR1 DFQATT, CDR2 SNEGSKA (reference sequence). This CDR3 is CSAFVSGANVLTF. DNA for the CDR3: TGCAGTGCTTTTGTCTCTGGGGCCAACGTCCTGACTTTC.

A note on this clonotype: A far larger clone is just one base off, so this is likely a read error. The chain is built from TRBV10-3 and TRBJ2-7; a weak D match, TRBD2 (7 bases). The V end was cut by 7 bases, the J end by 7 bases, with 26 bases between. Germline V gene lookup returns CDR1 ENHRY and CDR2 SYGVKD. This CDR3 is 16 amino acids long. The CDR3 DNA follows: TGTGCCATCACCGAGCCCTCCAAGGGGGAGGGCAATGAGCAGTACTTC. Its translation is CAITEPSKGEGNEQYF.

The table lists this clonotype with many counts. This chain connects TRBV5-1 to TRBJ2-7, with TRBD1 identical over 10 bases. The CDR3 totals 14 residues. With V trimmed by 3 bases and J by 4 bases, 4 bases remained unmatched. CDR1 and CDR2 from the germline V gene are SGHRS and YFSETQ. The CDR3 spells CASSSGQGDYEQYF. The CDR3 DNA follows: TGCGCCAGCAGCTCAGGACAGGGGGATTACGAGCAGTACTTC.

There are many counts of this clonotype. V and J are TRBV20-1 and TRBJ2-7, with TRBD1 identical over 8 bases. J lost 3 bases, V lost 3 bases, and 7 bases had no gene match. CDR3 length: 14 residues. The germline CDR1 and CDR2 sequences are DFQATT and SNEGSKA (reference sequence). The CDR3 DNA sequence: TGCAGTGCTAGGGACCTTGGACAGGGCTACGAGCAGTACTTC. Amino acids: CSARDLGQGYEQYF.

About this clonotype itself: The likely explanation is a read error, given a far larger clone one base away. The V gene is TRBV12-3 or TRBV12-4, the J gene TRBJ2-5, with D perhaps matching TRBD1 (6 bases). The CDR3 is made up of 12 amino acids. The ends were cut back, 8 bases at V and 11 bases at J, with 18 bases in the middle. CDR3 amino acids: CASATTRTEQYF. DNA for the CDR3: TGTGCCAGCGCCACAACTAGGACAGAGCAGTACTTC.

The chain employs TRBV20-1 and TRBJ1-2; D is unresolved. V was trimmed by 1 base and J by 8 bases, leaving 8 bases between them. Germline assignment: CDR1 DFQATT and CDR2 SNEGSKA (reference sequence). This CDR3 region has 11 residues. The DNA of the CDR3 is TGCAGTGCTAGAGCAGCGCGCGGCTACACCTTC. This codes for CSARAARGYTF.